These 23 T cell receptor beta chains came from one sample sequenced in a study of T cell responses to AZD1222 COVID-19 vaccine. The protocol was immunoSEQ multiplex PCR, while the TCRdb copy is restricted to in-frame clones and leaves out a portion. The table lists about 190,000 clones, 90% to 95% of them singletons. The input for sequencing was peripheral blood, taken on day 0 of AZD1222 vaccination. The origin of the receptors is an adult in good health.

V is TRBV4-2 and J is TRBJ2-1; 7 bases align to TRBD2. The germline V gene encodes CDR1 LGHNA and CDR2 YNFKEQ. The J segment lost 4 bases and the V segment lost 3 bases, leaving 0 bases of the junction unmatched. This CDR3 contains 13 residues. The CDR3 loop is CASSQGGYNEQFF. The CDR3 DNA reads TGTGCCAGCAGCCAGGGGGGGTACAATGAGCAGTTCTTC.

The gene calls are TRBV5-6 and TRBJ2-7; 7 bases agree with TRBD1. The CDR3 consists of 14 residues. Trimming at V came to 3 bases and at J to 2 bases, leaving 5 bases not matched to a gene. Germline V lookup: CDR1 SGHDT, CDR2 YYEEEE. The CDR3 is CASSSGDRTYEQYF. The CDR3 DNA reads TGTGCCAGCAGCTCAGGGGACAGAACCTACGAGCAGTACTTC.

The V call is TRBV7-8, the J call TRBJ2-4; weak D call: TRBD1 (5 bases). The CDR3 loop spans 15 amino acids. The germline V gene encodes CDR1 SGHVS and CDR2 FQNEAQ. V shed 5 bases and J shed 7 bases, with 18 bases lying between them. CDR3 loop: CASSPGLGPVNIQYF. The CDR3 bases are TGTGCCAGCAGCCCCGGGTTGGGGCCAGTCAACATTCAGTACTTC.

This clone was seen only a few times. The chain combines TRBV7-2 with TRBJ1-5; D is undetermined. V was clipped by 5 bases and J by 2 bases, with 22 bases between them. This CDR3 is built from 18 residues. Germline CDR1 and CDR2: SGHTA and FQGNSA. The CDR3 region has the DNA TGTGCCAGCAGCCCGACCTGGAGGGTGGGAAAAGGCAATCAGCCCCAGCATTTT. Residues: CASSPTWRVGKGNQPQHF.

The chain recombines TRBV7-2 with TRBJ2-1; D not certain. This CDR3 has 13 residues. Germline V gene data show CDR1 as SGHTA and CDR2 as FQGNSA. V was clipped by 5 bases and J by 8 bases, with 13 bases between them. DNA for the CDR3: TGTGCCAGCAGCCCATACCCGAAGGATGAGCAGTTCTTC. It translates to CASSPYPKDEQFF.

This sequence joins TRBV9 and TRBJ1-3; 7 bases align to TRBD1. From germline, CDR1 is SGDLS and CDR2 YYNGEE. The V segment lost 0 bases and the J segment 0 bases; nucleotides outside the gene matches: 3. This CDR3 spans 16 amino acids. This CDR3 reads CASSVDRQGSGNTIYF. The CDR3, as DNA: TGTGCCAGCAGCGTAGACCGACAGGGCTCTGGAAACACCATATATTTT.

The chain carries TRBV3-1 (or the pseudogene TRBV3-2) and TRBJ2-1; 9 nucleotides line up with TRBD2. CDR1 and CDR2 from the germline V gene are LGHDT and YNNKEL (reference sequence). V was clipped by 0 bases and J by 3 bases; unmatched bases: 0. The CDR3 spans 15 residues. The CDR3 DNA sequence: TGTGCCAGCAGCCAAGATAGCGGGAGCTACAATGAGCAGTTCTTC. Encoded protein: CASSQDSGSYNEQFF.

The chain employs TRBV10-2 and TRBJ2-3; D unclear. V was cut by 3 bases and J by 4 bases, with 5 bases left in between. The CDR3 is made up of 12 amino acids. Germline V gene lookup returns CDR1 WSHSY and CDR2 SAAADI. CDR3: CASSDGADTQYF. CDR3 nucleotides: TGCGCCAGCAGTGATGGGGCAGATACGCAGTATTTT.

CDR3 bases: TGTGCCAGTAGTATCCAGGGGGACCCAGCTGAAAAACTGTTTTTT. It codes for CASSIQGDPAEKLFF. V and J are TRBV19 and TRBJ1-4, with 7 nucleotides matching TRBD1. The J segment lost 7 bases and the V segment lost 3 bases, leaving 8 bases of the junction unmatched. The CDR3 sequence is 15 residues long. Per germline, CDR1 LNHDA and CDR2 SQIVND (reference sequence).

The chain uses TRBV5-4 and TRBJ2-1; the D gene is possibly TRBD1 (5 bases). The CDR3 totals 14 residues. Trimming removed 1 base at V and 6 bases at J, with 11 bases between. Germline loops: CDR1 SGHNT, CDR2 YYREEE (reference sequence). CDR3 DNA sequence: TGTGCCAGCAGCTTGTGGGGCCTGGCCAATGAGCAGTTCTTC. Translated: CASSLWGLANEQFF.

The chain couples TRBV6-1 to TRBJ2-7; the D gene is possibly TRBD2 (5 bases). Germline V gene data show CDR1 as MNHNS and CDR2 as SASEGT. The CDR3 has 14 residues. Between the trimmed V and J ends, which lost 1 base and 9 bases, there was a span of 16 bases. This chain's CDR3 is CASSEGLASTLQYF. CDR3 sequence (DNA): TGTGCCAGCAGTGAAGGGTTAGCGTCTACCCTGCAGTACTTC.

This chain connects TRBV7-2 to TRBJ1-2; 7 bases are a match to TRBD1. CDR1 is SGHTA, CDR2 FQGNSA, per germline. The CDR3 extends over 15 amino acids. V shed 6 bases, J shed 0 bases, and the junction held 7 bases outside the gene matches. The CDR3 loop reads CASSSPGTANYGYTF. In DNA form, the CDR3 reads TGTGCCAGCAGTTCCCCGGGGACAGCTAACTATGGCTACACCTTC.

The CDR3 protein is CASSEGGGDQPQHF. CDR3 sequence (DNA): TGTGCCAGCAGTGAAGGGGGAGGCGATCAGCCCCAGCATTTT. The chain carries TRBV6-1 and TRBJ1-5; D not certain. V lost 1 base to trimming and J lost 5 bases, with 9 bases between them. This CDR3 has 14 residues. Germline V gene sequence: CDR1 MNHNS, CDR2 SASEGT.

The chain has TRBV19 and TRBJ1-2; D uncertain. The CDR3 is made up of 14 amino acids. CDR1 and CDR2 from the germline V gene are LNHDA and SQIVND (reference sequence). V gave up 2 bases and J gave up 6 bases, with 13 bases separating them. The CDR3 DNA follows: TGTGCCAGTAGTATACTCCAAGATGCCGATGGCTACACCTTC. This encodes CASSILQDADGYTF.

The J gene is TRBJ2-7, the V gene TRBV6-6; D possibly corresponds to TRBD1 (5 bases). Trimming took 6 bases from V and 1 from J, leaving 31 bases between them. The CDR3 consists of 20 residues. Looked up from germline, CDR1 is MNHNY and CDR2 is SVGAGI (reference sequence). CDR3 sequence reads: CASSASRGQAVNSKSYEQYF. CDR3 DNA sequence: TGTGCCAGCAGCGCCAGTAGGGGCCAAGCCGTGAATTCAAAATCCTACGAGCAGTACTTC.

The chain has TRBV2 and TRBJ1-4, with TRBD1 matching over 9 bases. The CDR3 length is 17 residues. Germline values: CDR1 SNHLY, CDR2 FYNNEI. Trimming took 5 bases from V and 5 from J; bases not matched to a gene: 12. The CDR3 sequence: CASSPAGRTGVNEKLFF. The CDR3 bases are TGTGCCAGCAGTCCGGCTGGTAGGACAGGGGTAAATGAAAAACTGTTTTTT.

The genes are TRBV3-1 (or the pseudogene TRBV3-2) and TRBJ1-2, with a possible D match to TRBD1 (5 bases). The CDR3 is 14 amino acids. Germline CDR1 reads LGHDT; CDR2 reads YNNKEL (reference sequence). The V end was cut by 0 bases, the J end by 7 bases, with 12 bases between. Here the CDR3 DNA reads TGTGCCAGCAGCCAAGAGGGGCAGCTACTTGGCTACACCTTC. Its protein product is CASSQEGQLLGYTF.

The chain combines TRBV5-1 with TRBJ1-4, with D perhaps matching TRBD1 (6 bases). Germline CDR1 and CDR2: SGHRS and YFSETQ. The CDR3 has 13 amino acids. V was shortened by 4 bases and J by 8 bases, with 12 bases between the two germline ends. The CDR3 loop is CASSRGGQEKLFF. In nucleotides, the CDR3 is TGCGCCAGCAGCCGGGGCGGACAGGAAAAACTGTTTTTT.

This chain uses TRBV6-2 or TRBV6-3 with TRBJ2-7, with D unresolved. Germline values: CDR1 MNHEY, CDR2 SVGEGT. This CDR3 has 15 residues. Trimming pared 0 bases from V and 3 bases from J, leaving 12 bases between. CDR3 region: CASSYSRHLGYEQYF. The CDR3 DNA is TGTGCCAGCAGTTACTCGAGGCATCTTGGCTACGAGCAGTACTTC.

CDR3 bases: TGTGCCAGCAGCAAGGACGGGGGGGACTACTACGAGCAGTACTTC. Translated: CASSKDGGDYYEQYF. The chain employs TRBV5-4 and TRBJ2-7; 8 nucleotides align to TRBD2. Trimming took 4 bases from V and 3 from J; bases not matched to a gene: 9. In germline, CDR1 is SGHNT, CDR2 YYREEE (reference sequence). The CDR3 totals 15 residues.

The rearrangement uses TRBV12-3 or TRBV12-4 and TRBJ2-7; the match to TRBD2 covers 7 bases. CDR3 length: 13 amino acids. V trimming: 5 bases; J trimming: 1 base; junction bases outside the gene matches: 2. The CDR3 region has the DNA TGTGCCAGCAGTAGCGGGATATCCTACGAGCAGTACTTC. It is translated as CASSSGISYEQYF.

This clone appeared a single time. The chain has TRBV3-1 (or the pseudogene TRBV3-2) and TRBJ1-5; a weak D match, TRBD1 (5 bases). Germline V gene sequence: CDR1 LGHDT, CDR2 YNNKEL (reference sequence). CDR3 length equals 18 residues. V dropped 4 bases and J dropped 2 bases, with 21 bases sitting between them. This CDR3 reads CASSLKIRDLKGNQPQHF. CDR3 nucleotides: TGTGCCAGCAGCCTCAAAATCAGGGACCTTAAGGGCAATCAGCCCCAGCATTTT.

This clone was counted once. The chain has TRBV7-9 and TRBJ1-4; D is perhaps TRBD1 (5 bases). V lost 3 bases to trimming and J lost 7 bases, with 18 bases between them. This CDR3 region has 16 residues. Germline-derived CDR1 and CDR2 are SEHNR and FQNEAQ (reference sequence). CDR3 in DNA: TGTGCCAGCAGCTTCGCATGGGAGCCCCAGGGTGAAAAACTGTTTTTT. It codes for CASSFAWEPQGEKLFF.